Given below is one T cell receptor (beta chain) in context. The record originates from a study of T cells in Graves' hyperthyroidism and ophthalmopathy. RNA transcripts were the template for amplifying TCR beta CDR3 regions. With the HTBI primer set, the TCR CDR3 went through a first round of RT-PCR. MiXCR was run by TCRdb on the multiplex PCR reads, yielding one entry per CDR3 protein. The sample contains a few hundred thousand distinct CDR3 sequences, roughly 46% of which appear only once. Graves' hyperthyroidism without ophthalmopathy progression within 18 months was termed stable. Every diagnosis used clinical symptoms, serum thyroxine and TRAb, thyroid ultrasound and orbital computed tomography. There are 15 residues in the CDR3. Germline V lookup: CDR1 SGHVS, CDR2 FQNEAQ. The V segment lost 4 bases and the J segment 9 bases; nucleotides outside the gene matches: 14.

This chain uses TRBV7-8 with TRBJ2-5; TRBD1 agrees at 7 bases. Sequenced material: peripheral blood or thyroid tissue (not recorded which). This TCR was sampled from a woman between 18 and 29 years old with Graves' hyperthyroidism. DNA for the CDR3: TGTGCCAGCAGCTCAGGGGACAGCAGCAATCAGCCCCAGTACTTC. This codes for CASSSGDSSNQPQYF.